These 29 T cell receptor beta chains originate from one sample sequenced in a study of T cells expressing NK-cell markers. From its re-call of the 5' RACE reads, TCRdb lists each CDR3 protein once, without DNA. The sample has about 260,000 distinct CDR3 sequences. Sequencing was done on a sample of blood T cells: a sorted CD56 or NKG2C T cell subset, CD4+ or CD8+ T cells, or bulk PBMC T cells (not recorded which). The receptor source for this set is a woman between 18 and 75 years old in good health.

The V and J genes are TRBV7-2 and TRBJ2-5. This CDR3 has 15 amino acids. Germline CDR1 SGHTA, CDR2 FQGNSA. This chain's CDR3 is CASSLARQFIETQYF.

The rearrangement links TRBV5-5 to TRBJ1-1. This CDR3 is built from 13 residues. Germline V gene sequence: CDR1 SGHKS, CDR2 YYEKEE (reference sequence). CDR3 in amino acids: CASSVTSTTEAFF.

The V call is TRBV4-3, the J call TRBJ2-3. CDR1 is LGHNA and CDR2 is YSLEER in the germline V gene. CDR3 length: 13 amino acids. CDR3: CASSQESPDTQYF.

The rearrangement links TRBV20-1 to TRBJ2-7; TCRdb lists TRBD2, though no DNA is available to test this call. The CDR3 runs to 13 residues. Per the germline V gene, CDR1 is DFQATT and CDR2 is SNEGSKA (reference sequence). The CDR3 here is CSATSGTSYEQYF.

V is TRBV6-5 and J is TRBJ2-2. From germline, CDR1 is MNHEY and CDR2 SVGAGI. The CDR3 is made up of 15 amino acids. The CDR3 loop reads CASTVTLVNTGELFF.

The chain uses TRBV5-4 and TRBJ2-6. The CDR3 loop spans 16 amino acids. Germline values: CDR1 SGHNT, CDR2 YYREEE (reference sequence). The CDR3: CASSLGSSSGANVLTF.

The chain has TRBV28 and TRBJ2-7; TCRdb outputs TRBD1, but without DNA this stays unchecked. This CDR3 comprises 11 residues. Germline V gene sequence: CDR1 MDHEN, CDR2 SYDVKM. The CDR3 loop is CASTGLAEQYF.

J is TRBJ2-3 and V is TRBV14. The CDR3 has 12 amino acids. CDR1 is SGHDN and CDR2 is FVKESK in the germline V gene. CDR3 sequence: CASSQGLDTQYF.

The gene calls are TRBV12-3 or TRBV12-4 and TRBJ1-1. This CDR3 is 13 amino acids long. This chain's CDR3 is CASTTIGVTEAFF.

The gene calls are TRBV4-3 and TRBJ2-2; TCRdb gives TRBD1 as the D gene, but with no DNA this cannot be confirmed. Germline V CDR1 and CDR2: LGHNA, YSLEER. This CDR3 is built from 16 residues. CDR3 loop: CASSRQGNMNTGELFF.

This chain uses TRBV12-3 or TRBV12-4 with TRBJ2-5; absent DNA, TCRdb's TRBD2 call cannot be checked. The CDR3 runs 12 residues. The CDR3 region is CASGVRGETQYF.

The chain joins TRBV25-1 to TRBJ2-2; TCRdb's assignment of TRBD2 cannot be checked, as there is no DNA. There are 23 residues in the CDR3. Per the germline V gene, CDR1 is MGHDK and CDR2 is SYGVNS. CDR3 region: CASSGAGPFLGTSGHTNTGELFF.

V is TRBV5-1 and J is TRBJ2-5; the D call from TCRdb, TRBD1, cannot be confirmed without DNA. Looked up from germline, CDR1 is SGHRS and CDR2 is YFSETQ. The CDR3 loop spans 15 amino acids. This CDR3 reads CASRIQGVTQETQYF.

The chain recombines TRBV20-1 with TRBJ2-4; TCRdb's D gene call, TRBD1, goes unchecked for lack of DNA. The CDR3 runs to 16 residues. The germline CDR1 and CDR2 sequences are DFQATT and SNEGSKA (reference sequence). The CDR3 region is CSAQGIRGLDKNIQYF.

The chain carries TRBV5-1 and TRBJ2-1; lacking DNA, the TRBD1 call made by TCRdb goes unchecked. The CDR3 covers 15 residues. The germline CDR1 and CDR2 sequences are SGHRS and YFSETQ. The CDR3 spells CASSLAAGTYNEQFF. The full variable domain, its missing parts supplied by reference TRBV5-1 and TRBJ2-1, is KAGVTQTPRYLIKTRGQQVTLSCSPISGHRSVSWYQQTPGQGLQFLFEYFSETQRNKGNFPGRFSGRQFSNSRSEMNVSTLELGDSALYLCASSLAAGTYNEQFFGPGTRLTVL.

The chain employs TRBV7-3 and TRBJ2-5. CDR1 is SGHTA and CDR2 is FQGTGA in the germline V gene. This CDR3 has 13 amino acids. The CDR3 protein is CASSLRQEETQYF. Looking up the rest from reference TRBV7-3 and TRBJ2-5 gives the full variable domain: GAGVSQTPSNKVTEKGKYVELRCDPISGHTALYWYRQSLGQGPEFLIYFQGTGAADDSGLPNDRFFAVRPEGSVSTLKIQRTERGDSAVYLCASSLRQEETQYFGPGTRLLVL.

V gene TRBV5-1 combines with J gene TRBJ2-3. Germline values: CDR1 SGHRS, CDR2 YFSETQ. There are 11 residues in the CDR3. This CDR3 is CASSEAATQYF.

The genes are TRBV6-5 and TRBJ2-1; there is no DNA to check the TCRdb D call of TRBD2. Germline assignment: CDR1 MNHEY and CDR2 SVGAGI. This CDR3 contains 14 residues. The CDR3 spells CASSYGTSGSQVFF.

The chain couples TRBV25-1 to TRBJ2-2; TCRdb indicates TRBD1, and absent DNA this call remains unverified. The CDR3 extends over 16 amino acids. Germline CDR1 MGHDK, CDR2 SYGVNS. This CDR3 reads CASSRGSGPLDGELFF.

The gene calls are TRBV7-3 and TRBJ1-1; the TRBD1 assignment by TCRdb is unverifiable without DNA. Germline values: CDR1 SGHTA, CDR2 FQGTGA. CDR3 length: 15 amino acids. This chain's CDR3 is CASQPPTGIFKAAFF.

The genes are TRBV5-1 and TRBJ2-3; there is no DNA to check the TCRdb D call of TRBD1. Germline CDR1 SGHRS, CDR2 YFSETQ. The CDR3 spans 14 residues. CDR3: CASSPSRERGTQYF.

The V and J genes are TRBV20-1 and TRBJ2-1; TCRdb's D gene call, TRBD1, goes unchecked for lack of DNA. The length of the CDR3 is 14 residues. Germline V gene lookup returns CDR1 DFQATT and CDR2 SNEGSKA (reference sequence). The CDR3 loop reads CSLYPGQGDNEQFF.

CDR3 sequence reads: CASSFRGDETQYF. The genes are TRBV11-2 and TRBJ2-5; lacking DNA, the TRBD1 call made by TCRdb goes unchecked. Germline loops: CDR1 SGHAT, CDR2 FQNNGV. The CDR3 has 13 amino acids. The whole variable domain, remainder taken from reference TRBV11-2 and TRBJ2-5, is EAGVAQSPRYKIIEKRQSVAFWCNPISGHATLYWYQQILGQGPKLLIQFQNNGVVDDSQLPKDRFSAERLKGVDSTLKIQPAKLEDSAVYLCASSFRGDETQYFGPGTRLLVL.

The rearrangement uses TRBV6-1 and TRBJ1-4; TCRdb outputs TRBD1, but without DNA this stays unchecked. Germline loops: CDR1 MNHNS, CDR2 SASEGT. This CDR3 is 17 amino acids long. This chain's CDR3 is CASRLTARGASNEKLFF.

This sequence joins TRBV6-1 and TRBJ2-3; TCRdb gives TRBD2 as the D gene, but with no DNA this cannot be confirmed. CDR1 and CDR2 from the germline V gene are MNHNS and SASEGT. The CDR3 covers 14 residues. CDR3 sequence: CASTLAESTDTQYF.

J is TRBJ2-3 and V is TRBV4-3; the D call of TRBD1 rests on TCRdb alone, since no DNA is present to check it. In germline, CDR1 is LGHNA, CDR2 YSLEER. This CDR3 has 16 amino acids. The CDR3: CASSQDISGSGGTQYF.

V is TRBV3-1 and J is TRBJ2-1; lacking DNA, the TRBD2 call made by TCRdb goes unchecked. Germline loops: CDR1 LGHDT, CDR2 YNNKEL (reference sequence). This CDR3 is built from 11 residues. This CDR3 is CASSEAGEQFF.

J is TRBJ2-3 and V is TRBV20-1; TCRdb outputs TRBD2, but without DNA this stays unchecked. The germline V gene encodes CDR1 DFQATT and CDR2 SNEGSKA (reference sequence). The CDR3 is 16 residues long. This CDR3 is CSGKGGLAGGTDTQYF.

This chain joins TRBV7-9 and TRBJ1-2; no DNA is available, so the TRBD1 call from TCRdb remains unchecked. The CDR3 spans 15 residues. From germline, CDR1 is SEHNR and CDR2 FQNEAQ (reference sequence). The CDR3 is CASSNPEAGIYGYTF.